Below, 8 T cell receptor beta chains from the same sample are listed, as sequenced in a study of patients and donors after allogeneic stem cell transplantation. Each CDR3 protein gets one entry after TCRdb re-called the RT-PCR reads with MiXCR. Of 9,000 to 15,000 distinct CDR3 sequences in the sample, 25% are singletons; the top ten hold about 51%. The sample was blood, either unsorted or a sorted T cell fraction (not recorded which). Source of these receptors: a human donor who was either an allogeneic HSCT recipient or a stem cell or donor lymphocyte infusion donor (not recorded which). It is not recorded whose cells these are; they may come from a transplant donor.

The rearrangement uses TRBV20-1 and TRBJ1-5; D perhaps matches TRBD1 (5 bases). The germline V gene encodes CDR1 DFQATT and CDR2 SNEGSKA (reference sequence). This CDR3 comprises 14 residues. V gave up 5 bases and J gave up 0 bases, with 11 bases separating them. The CDR3 sequence is CSAYRPYSNQPQHF. The CDR3 nucleotides read TGCAGTGCTTACAGGCCCTATAGCAATCAGCCCCAGCATTTT.

This clonotype has a count of ten or more. The rearrangement links TRBV7-2 to TRBJ1-5; 8 nucleotides align to TRBD1. This CDR3 has 16 residues. V trimming: 4 bases; J trimming: 4 bases; junction bases outside the gene matches: 9. Germline V gene data show CDR1 as SGHTA and CDR2 as FQGNSA. This chain's CDR3 is CASSSETGVRNQPQHF. Written as DNA, the CDR3 is TGTGCCAGCAGCTCGGAGACAGGGGTTCGAAATCAGCCCCAGCATTTT.

J is TRBJ1-5 and V is TRBV12-3 or TRBV12-4, with D perhaps matching TRBD1 (6 bases). CDR3 size: 13 residues. V was pared by 7 bases and J by 2 bases, with 9 bases between. CDR3 amino acids: CASTSGGNQPQHF. CDR3 DNA: TGTGCCAGCACCTCAGGGGGCAATCAGCCCCAGCATTTT.

This clonotype has just a few counts. The V gene is TRBV18, the J gene TRBJ1-5; D is undetermined. Germline V CDR1 and CDR2: KGHSH, LQKENI. The CDR3 covers 13 residues. The V end was cut by 1 base, the J end by 7 bases, with 8 bases between. The CDR3 DNA reads TGTGCCAGCTCACCACGGGGATCCCAGCCCCAGCATTTT. It translates to CASSPRGSQPQHF.

DNA of the CDR3: TGTGCCAGCAGCAAAGACCGGGACAGGGGGCACTACGAGCAGTACTTC. Amino acids: CASSKDRDRGHYEQYF. The rearrangement links TRBV21-1 to TRBJ2-7; the table's D call TRBD1 went unverified against the DNA. TRBV21-1 is a documented pseudogene. The CDR3 extends over 16 amino acids.

This clonotype rates as medium-sized. The chain recombines TRBV5-1 with TRBJ1-2, with TRBD1 matching over 9 bases. Germline V gene sequence: CDR1 SGHRS, CDR2 YFSETQ. J gave up 1 base and V 4 bases, and 8 bases lay outside the gene matches. This CDR3 is built from 16 residues. CDR3 residues: CASSLGQGLLNYGYTF. CDR3 DNA: TGCGCCAGCAGCCTTGGACAGGGGCTTCTTAACTATGGCTACACCTTC.

The chain carries TRBV7-6 and TRBJ2-3; D might be TRBD2 (5 bases). This CDR3 is built from 14 residues. Trimming cost V 1 base and J 6 bases, with 11 bases left between them. In germline, CDR1 is SGHVS, CDR2 FNYEAQ. The CDR3, as DNA: TGTGCCAGCAGCTTAGGGACTGTGCTGGATACGCAGTATTTT. Protein sequence: CASSLGTVLDTQYF.

In this sample, this clonotype turned up a few times. This chain links TRBV28 with TRBJ1-2; 9 nucleotides align to TRBD1. The CDR3 totals 14 residues. Losses at the gene ends were 5 bases for V and 6 bases for J; bases not matched to a gene: 7. Germline assignment: CDR1 MDHEN and CDR2 SYDVKM. The CDR3 region has the DNA TGTGCCAGCAGTCCGCCGGGACAGGGAAATGGCTACACCTTC. It is translated as CASSPPGQGNGYTF.